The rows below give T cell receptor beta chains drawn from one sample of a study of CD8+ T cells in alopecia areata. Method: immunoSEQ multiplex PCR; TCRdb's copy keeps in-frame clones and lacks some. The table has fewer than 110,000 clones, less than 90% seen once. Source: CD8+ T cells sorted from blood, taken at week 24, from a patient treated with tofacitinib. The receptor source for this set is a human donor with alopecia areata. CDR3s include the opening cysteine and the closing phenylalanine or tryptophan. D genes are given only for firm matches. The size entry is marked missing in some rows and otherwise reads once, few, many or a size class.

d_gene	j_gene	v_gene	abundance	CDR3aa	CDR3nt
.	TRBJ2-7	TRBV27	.	CASSLQGGEQYF	TGTGCCAGCAGTTTACAGGGAGGCGAGCAGTACTTC
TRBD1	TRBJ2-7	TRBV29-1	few	CSVESHRGSYEQYF	TGCAGCGTTGAGTCGCACAGGGGGAGTTACGAGCAGTACTTC
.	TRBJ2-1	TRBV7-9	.	CASDFSYNEQFF	TGTGCCAGCGATTTCTCCTACAATGAGCAGTTCTTC
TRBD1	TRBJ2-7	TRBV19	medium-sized	CASTPGTGAHEQYF	TGTGCCAGTACCCCCGGGACAGGGGCACACGAGCAGTACTTC
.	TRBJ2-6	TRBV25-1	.	CASSEFDTSGANVLTF	TGTGCCAGCAGTGAATTTGACACCTCTGGGGCCAACGTCCTGACTTTC
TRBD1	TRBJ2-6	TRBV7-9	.	CASSPPGQGALGGANVLTF	TGTGCCAGCAGCCCCCCGGGACAGGGGGCGCTCGGTGGGGCCAACGTCCTGACTTTC
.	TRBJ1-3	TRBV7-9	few	CASRPGAGNTIYF	TGTGCCAGCAGACCAGGGGCTGGAAACACCATATATTTT
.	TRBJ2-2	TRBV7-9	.	CASRLPTGELFF	TGTGCCAGCAGGCTACCGACCGGGGAGCTGTTTTTT
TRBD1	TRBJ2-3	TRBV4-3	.	CASSQGTGGDTQYF	TGCGCCAGCAGCCAAGGGACAGGGGGAGATACGCAGTATTTT
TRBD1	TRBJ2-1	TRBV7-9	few	CASSLRQGGLNEQFF	TGTGCCAGCAGCTTAAGACAGGGGGGACTCAATGAGCAGTTCTTC
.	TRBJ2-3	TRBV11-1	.	CASSARGPITDTQYF	TGTGCCAGCAGCGCGCGGGGGCCCATTACAGATACGCAGTATTTT
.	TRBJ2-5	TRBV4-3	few	CASSSRDGNNVAQYF	TGCGCCAGCAGCTCCCGGGACGGCAATAATGTGGCCCAGTACTTC
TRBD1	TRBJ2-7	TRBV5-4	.	CASSRRTGLENYEQYF	TGTGCCAGCAGCCGGCGGACAGGGCTGGAAAACTACGAGCAGTACTTC
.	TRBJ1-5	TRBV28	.	CASSLVSPRLGNQPQHF	TGTGCCAGCAGTTTAGTAAGTCCGAGGTTGGGGAATCAGCCCCAGCATTTT
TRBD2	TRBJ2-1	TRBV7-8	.	CASSPTSGGINEQFF	TGTGCCAGCAGCCCCACTAGCGGGGGGATCAATGAGCAGTTCTTC
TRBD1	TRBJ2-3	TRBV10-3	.	CAISERQGYDGFTDTQYF	TGTGCCATCAGTGAGAGACAGGGTTATGACGGGTTCACAGATACGCAGTATTTT
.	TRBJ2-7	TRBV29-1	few	CSVGVSPYEQYF	TGCAGCGTTGGCGTATCCCCCTACGAGCAGTACTTC
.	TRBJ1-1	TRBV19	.	CASSLIVGGSTEAFF	TGTGCCAGTTCTTTAATTGTGGGGGGAAGTACTGAAGCTTTCTTT
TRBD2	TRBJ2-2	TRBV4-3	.	CASSPRLAGWTGELFF	TGCGCCAGCAGCCCAAGACTAGCGGGGTGGACCGGGGAGCTGTTTTTT
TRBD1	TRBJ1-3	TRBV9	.	CASTGGQGSEGNTIYF	TGTGCCAGCACGGGAGGACAGGGGTCGGAAGGAAACACCATATATTTT
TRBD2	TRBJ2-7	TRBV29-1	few	CSVIGLADEQYF	TGCAGCGTCATAGGACTAGCCGATGAGCAGTACTTC
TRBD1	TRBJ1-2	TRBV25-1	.	CASSEYDRGLSYGYTF	TGTGCCAGCAGTGAATACGACAGGGGGCTCAGCTATGGCTACACCTTC
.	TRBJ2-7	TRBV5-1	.	CASSLGDGDYEQYF	TGCGCCAGCAGCTTGGGGGACGGAGACTACGAGCAGTACTTC
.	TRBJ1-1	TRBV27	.	CASSPPGTEAFF	TGTGCCAGCAGTCCCCCGGGCACTGAAGCTTTCTTT
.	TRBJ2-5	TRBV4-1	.	CASSQDRGETQYF	TGCGCCAGCAGCCAAGATAGGGGGGAGACCCAGTACTTC
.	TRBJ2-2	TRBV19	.	CASSRLSLSGGELFF	TGTGCCAGTAGCCGACTCTCTCTTAGCGGCGGGGAGCTGTTTTTT
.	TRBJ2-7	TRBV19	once	CASSVDLAYEQYF	TGTGCCAGCTCGGTAGACCTTGCCTACGAGCAGTACTTC
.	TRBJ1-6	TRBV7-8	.	CASRGVGRGSYNSPLHF	TGTGCCAGCAGGGGGGTGGGGCGGGGCTCCTATAATTCACCCCTCCACTTT
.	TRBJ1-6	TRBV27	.	CASTDGRSPLHF	TGTGCCAGCACCGACGGCCGTTCACCCCTCCACTTT
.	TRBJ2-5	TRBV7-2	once	CASSLALLSWGRETQYF	TGTGCCAGCAGCTTAGCCCTCCTGAGTTGGGGCCGGGAGACCCAGTACTTC
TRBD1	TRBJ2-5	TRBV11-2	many	CASCGTGGLKTQYF	TGTGCCAGCTGTGGGACAGGGGGTTTAAAGACCCAGTACTTC
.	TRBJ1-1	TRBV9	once	CASTPTGGGHTEAFF	TGTGCCAGCACTCCTACTGGGGGAGGGCACACTGAAGCTTTCTTT
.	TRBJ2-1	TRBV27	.	CASSLGGWGEQFF	TGTGCCAGCAGTCTGGGGGGCTGGGGTGAGCAGTTCTTC
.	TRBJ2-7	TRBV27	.	CASSSIWTDPYEQYF	TGTGCCAGCAGTTCGATTTGGACAGATCCCTACGAGCAGTACTTC
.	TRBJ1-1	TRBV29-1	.	CSSDGNTEAFF	TGCAGCTCTGACGGGAACACTGAAGCTTTCTTT
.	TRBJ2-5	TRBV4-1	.	CASSQGGSYQETQYF	TGCGCCAGCAGCCAAGGGGGGAGCTACCAAGAGACCCAGTACTTC
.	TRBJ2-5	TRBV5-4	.	CASSLEGGQTQYF	TGTGCCAGCAGCTTGGAGGGGGGGCAGACCCAGTACTTC
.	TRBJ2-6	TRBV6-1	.	CASSEVHTAGATSEAGANVLTF	TGTGCCAGCAGTGAAGTTCACACTGCGGGGGCAACCTCTGAGGCCGGGGCCAACGTCCTGACTTTC
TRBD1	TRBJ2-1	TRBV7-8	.	CASSRGQGAYNEQFF	TGTGCCAGCAGCAGGGGGCAGGGGGCCTACAATGAGCAGTTCTTC
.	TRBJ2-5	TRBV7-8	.	CASSDGTETQYF	TGTGCCAGCAGCGACGGAACTGAGACCCAGTACTTC
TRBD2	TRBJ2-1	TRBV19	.	CASSMGTSGVDEQFF	TGTGCCAGTAGTATGGGGACTAGCGGGGTCGATGAGCAGTTCTTC
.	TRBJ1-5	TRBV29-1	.	CSVVGLDQAGQPQHF	TGCAGCGTTGTGGGGCTCGATCAGGCAGGTCAGCCCCAGCATTTT
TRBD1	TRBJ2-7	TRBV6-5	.	CASSYGQGGYEQYF	TGTGCCAGCAGCTACGGACAGGGGGGATACGAGCAGTACTTC
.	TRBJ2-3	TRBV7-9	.	CASSSTSDGAGDTQYF	TGTGCCAGCAGCTCGACATCGGATGGGGCGGGAGATACGCAGTATTTT
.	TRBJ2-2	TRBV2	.	CASRGTVNTGELFF	TGTGCCAGCAGAGGGACGGTGAACACCGGGGAGCTGTTTTTT
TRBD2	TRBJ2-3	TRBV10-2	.	CASSELAGGYDTQYF	TGCGCCAGCAGTGAGCTAGCGGGGGGGTATGATACGCAGTATTTT
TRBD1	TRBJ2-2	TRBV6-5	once	CASSSGQGGKLFF	TGTGCCAGCAGTTCGGGACAGGGGGGAAAGCTGTTTTTT
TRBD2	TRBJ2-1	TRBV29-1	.	CSVETSGGSYNEQFF	TGCAGCGTTGAGACTAGCGGGGGAAGTTACAATGAGCAGTTCTTC
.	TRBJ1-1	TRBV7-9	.	CASSSTRGRSLITEAFF	TGTGCCAGCAGCTCCACACGCGGGCGATCCCTAATCACTGAAGCTTTCTTT
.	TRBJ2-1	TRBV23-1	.	CASSPVPRRRSSYNEQFF	TGCGCCAGCAGCCCTGTACCCCGACGGCGGAGCTCCTACAATGAGCAGTTCTTC
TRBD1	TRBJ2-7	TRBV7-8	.	CASSLEARGSYEQYF	TGTGCCAGCAGCTTAGAGGCCAGGGGGTCCTACGAGCAGTACTTC
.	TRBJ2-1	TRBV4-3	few	CASSQGSPGTNEQFF	TGCGCCAGCAGCCAAGGGTCTCCGGGCACCAATGAGCAGTTCTTC
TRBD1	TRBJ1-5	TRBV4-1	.	CASSQVQGVDNQPQHF	TGCGCCAGCAGCCAAGTACAGGGGGTCGACAATCAGCCCCAGCATTTT
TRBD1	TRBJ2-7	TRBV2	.	CASSWDSIYEQYF	TGTGCCAGCAGTTGGGACAGTATCTACGAGCAGTACTTC